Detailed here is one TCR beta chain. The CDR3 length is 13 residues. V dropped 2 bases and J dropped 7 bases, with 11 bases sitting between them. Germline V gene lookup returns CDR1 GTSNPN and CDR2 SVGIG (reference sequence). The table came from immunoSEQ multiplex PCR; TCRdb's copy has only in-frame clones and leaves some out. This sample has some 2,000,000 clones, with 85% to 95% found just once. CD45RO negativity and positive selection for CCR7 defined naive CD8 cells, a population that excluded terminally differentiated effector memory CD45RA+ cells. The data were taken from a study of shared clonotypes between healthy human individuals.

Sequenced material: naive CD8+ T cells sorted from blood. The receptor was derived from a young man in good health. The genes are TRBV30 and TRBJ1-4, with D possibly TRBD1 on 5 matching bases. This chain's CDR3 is CAWSPGSGEKLFF. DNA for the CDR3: TGTGCCTGGAGTCCAGGGTCGGGTGAAAAACTGTTTTTT.